This TCR beta chain stems from a study of control samples from healthy donors and cancer patients. The CDR3 consists of 13 residues. Germline-derived CDR1 and CDR2 are KGHDR and SFDVKD. Trimming removed 6 bases from V and 7 bases from J, with 12 bases in between. Clones were read by immunoSEQ multiplex PCR, and TCRdb kept only the in-frame ones, dropping some. The table lists fewer than 100,000 clones, about four fifths of them singletons. The sample comprised blood. This TCR was sampled from a man between 60 and 75 years old in good health. This sequence joins TRBV24-1 and TRBJ2-4; D is possibly TRBD1 (6 bases). This chain's CDR3 is CATSTAGVNIQYF. In nucleotides, the CDR3 is TGTGCCACCAGTACCGCAGGGGTGAACATTCAGTACTTC.